This TCR beta chain was sequenced in a study of lymphopenia after photon versus proton radiotherapy. Concerning this clone: Its antigen is not identified.

The data were produced by immunoSEQ multiplex PCR, yet TCRdb's version contains in-frame clones alone and is incomplete. The sample holds about 68,000 clones; approximately 90% are singletons and the top ten take approximately 2.6%. The V and J ends lost 3 bases and 7 bases respectively, with 13 bases between them. The V gene's germline CDR1 is SEHNR and CDR2 FQNEAQ (reference sequence). The CDR3 is 14 residues long. Findings and limits, study-wide: Proton therapy kept repertoires fairly stable, unlike photons, which gained effector/memory cells. Larger post-nadir TCR diversity loss correlated inversely with survival in deceased patients.

This receptor was identified in a woman between 70 and 85 years old with pancreatic cancer. The V and J genes are TRBV7-9 and TRBJ2-1; TRBD2 is a possible D gene (5 bases). The material was peripheral blood, obtained from a patient treated with photon-based radiotherapy. The CDR3 DNA follows: TGTGCCAGCAGCTTTATCGGGATCGCAAATGAGCAGTTCTTC. Its protein is CASSFIGIANEQFF.